Below, 15 T cell receptor beta chains from the same sample are listed, as sequenced in a study of cytomegalovirus exposure and HLA in healthy donors. The PCR made use of 60 Vbeta and 13 Jbeta primers. Profiling relied on immunoSEQ multiplex PCR, and the TCRdb table lists in-frame clones only, not all of them. The sample carries under 150,000 clones, about 79% recorded once. Source material: PBMCs. The source is a woman aged 30 to 39 in good health and CMV-seronegative.

This chain links TRBV5-1 with TRBJ2-5, with TRBD1 matching 11 bases. V was clipped by 4 bases and J by 5 bases; unmatched bases: 7. Germline loops: CDR1 SGHRS, CDR2 YFSETQ. The length of the CDR3 is 15 residues. The CDR3 spells CASSRGTGGDETQYF. Written as DNA, the CDR3 is TGCGCCAGCAGCAGAGGGACAGGGGGTGACGAGACCCAGTACTTC.

The chain has TRBV5-6 and TRBJ2-7, with D tentatively TRBD1 (6 bases). In germline, CDR1 is SGHDT, CDR2 YYEEEE. CDR3 length equals 16 residues. V dropped 0 bases and J dropped 5 bases, with 18 bases sitting between them. The CDR3 DNA sequence: TGTGCCAGCAGCTTGGCCAAGCCTGGACACAGGGACGAGCAGTACTTC. Its protein product is CASSLAKPGHRDEQYF.

The chain carries TRBV5-5 and TRBJ1-5; 7 nucleotides match TRBD1. The CDR3 loop spans 16 amino acids. Trimming removed 2 bases from V and 0 bases from J; junction bases left unmatched: 5. In germline, CDR1 is SGHKS, CDR2 YYEKEE (reference sequence). The CDR3 is CASSFSGGYSNQPQHF. CDR3 DNA sequence: TGTGCCAGCAGCTTCTCAGGGGGTTATAGCAATCAGCCCCAGCATTTT. Combining the CDR3 with reference TRBV5-5 and TRBJ1-5 gives the whole variable domain DAGVTQSPTHLIKTRGQQVTLRCSPISGHKSVSWYQQVLGQGPQFIFQYYEKEERGRGNFPDRFSARQFPNYSSELNVNALLLGDSALYLCASSFSGGYSNQPQHFGDGTRLSIL.

V gene TRBV9 combines with J gene TRBJ2-1; 10 bases match TRBD2. The CDR3 spans 19 residues. The J segment lost 5 bases and the V segment lost 0 bases, leaving 14 bases of the junction unmatched. The germline V gene encodes CDR1 SGDLS and CDR2 YYNGEE. Here the CDR3 reads CASSVGPPGQRGGHNEQFF. CDR3 DNA sequence: TGTGCCAGCAGCGTAGGCCCCCCGGGACAGCGGGGGGGCCACAATGAGCAGTTCTTC.

The chain employs TRBV9 and TRBJ2-2, with D possibly matching TRBD1 (6 bases). The CDR3 loop spans 15 amino acids. V lost 5 bases and J 1 base, leaving 12 bases between the germline ends. Germline V gene lookup returns CDR1 SGDLS and CDR2 YYNGEE. The CDR3 DNA reads as TGTGCCAGCAGTCCTCAGGGACAGAACACCGGGGAGCTGTTTTTT. It translates to CASSPQGQNTGELFF.

As to this clone: The junction and the germline gene differ at one end; a read error may be behind it. V is TRBV9 and J is TRBJ1-2, with 9 nucleotides matching TRBD1. CDR1 and CDR2 (germline): SGDLS, YYNGEE. There are 14 residues in the CDR3. In nucleotides, the CDR3 is TGTGCCAGCAGCGCCACAGGGGGCAATTATGGCTACCCCTTC. Encoded protein: CASSATGGNYGYPF. Using reference TRBV9 and TRBJ1-2 for the parts outside the CDR3, the full variable domain is DSGVTQTPKHLITATGQRVTLRCSPRSGDLSVYWYQQSLDQGLQFLIQYYNGEERAKGNILERFSAQQFPDLHSELNLSSLELGDSALYFCASSATGGNYGYPFGSGTRLTVV.

The CDR3 bases are TGTGCCAGTAGTATCCAGACTAGCGGGGGACACAAAAACATTCAGTACTTC. Its protein product is CASSIQTSGGHKNIQYF. The V gene is TRBV19, the J gene TRBJ2-4; the match to TRBD2 covers 12 bases. V shed 3 bases, J shed 3 bases, and the junction held 6 bases outside the gene matches. Germline V gene lookup returns CDR1 LNHDA and CDR2 SQIVND (reference sequence). The CDR3 is 17 residues long.

V usage is TRBV5-4 and J usage is TRBJ1-6; D uncertain. CDR1 is SGHNT, CDR2 YYREEE, per germline (reference sequence). V lost 3 bases and J 10 bases, leaving 11 bases between the germline ends. This CDR3 is built from 13 residues. In DNA, the CDR3 is TGTGCCAGCAGCTGGGGAGGTCAGTCACCCCTCCACTTT. Translating it yields CASSWGGQSPLHF.

This chain uses TRBV5-4 with TRBJ1-1, with D hard to call. In germline, CDR1 is SGHNT, CDR2 YYREEE (reference sequence). V lost 2 bases and J lost 4, with 9 bases in between. The CDR3 loop spans 13 amino acids. The CDR3 loop is CASSLTEGTEAFF. The CDR3 DNA reads TGTGCCAGCAGCTTAACGGAGGGCACTGAAGCTTTCTTT.

This clone appeared a few times. Distinct nucleotide sequences in the sample also encode this CDR3. The chain has TRBV19 and TRBJ1-2, with 7 bases matching TRBD1. Germline V gene lookup returns CDR1 LNHDA and CDR2 SQIVND (reference sequence). This CDR3 spans 12 amino acids. The V and J ends lost 3 bases and 6 bases, in that order; junction bases with no gene match: 1. CDR3 DNA: TGTGCCAGTAGTATCGGACAGGATGGCTACACCTTC. It translates to CASSIGQDGYTF.

J is TRBJ1-5 and V is TRBV27; possibly TRBD1 for D (5 bases). The CDR3 is made up of 14 amino acids. Trimming pared 3 bases from V and 2 bases from J, leaving 8 bases between. Germline V gene data show CDR1 as MNHEY and CDR2 as SMNVEV (reference sequence). The CDR3 region has the DNA TGTGCCAGCAGTTTGGGGCAGGGCAATCAGCCCCAGCATTTT. Translated, it gives CASSLGQGNQPQHF.

This chain joins TRBV18 and TRBJ1-1; 7 bases map to TRBD1. Losses at the gene ends were 2 bases for V and 1 base for J; bases not matched to a gene: 10. The V gene's germline CDR1 is KGHSH and CDR2 LQKENI. This CDR3 has 17 residues. CDR3 in amino acids: CASSPYRGFFGNTEAFF. Written as DNA, the CDR3 is TGTGCCAGCTCACCATACAGGGGCTTTTTCGGGAACACTGAAGCTTTCTTT.

CDR3 in DNA: TGTGCCAGTAGTATAGTGAGCGGGGGGGCCAATGAGCAGTTCTTC. Translated, it gives CASSIVSGGANEQFF. This rearrangement joins TRBV19 to TRBJ2-1; 10 nucleotides match TRBD2. This CDR3 is 15 amino acids long. Germline V gives CDR1 LNHDA, CDR2 SQIVND (reference sequence). With 1 base clipped from V and 6 bases from J, the junction kept 3 bases outside the gene matches.

V is TRBV29-1 and J is TRBJ1-2; D is possibly TRBD1 (5 bases). With 6 bases removed from V and 5 bases from J, the gap between germline ends came to 13 bases. CDR1 is SQVTM, CDR2 ANQGSEA, per germline. CDR3 length: 12 residues. CDR3 nucleotide sequence: TGCAGCGTGGGCGGGGGGGGATATGGCTACACCTTC. Amino acids: CSVGGGGYGYTF. Using reference TRBV29-1 and TRBJ1-2 for the parts outside the CDR3, the full variable domain is SAVISQKPSRDICQRGTSLTIQCQVDSQVTMMFWYRQQPGQSLTLIATANQGSEATYESGFVIDKFPISRPNLTFSTLTVSNMSPEDSSIYLCSVGGGGYGYTFGSGTRLTVV.

The V and J genes are TRBV7-9 and TRBJ1-4; TRBD1 aligns across 7 bases. The germline CDR1 and CDR2 sequences are SEHNR and FQNEAQ (reference sequence). V dropped 5 bases and J dropped 2; count of bases not matched to a gene: 8. The CDR3 contains 16 residues. This chain's CDR3 is CASSPRATGTNEKLFF. The CDR3 DNA reads TGTGCCAGCAGCCCTAGAGCGACAGGGACTAATGAAAAACTGTTTTTT.